This entry describes one T cell receptor (beta chain). The data originate from a study of T cells in Graves' hyperthyroidism and ophthalmopathy. In germline, CDR1 is MNHEY, CDR2 SMNVEV (reference sequence). J was trimmed by 7 bases and V by 8 bases; bases with no gene match: 17. The CDR3 runs to 16 residues. Researchers amplified the TCR beta CDR3 regions from RNA transcripts. Primed by the HTBI set, a first-round RT-PCR was run on the TCR CDR3. TCRdb re-analysed the multiplex PCR reads in MiXCR, keeping a single row per CDR3 protein. The sample contains approximately 560,000 distinct CDR3 sequences, more than 15% of which appear only once.

The origin of this receptor is a woman aged 25 to 39 with Graves' hyperthyroidism. Sequencing was carried out using blood. The J gene is TRBJ2-1, the V gene TRBV27; 7 bases fit TRBD2. The CDR3 is CASHWGGTLSGNEQFF. The CDR3 coding sequence is TGTGCCAGCCATTGGGGGGGTACGTTATCGGGAAATGAGCAGTTCTTC.